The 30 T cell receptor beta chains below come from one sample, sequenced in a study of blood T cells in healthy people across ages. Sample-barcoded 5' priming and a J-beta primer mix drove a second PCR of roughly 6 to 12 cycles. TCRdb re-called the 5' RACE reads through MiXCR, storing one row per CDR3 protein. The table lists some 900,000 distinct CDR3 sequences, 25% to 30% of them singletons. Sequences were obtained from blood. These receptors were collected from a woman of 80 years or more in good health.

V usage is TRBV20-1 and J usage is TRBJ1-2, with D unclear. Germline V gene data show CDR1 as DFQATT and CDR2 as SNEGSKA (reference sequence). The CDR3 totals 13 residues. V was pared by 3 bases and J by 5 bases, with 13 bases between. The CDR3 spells CSARQLTPYGYTF. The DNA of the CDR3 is TGCAGTGCTAGGCAGTTGACCCCATATGGCTACACCTTC.

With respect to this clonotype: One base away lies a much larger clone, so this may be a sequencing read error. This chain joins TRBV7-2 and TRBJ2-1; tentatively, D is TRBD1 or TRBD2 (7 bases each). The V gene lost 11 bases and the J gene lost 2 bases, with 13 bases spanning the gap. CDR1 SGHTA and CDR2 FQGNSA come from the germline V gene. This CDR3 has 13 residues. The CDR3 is CACQGGAYNEQFF. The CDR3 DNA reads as TGTGCCTGCCAGGGGGGGGCCTACAATGAGCAGTTCTTC.

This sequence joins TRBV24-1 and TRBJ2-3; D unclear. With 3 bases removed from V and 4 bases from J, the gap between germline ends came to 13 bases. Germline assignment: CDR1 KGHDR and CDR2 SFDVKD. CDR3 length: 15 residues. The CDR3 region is CATSDPKKASDTQYF. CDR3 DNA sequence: TGTGCCACCAGTGATCCGAAAAAAGCCTCAGATACGCAGTATTTT.

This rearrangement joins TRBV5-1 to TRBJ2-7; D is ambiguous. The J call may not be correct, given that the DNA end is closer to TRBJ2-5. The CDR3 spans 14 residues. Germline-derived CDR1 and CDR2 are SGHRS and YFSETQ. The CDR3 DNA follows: TGCGCCAGCAGCTTGTTTCCCACAGAGGAGACCCAGTACTTC. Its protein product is CASSLFPTEETQYF.

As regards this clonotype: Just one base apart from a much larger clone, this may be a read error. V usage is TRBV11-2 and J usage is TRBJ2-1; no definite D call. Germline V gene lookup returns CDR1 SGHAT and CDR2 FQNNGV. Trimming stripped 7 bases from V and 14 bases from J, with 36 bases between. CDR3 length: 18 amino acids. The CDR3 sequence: CASNSRMAPTGKSVGEFF. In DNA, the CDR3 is TGTGCCAGCAACTCTCGAATGGCCCCGACTGGTAAGAGTGTGGGTGAGTTCTTC.

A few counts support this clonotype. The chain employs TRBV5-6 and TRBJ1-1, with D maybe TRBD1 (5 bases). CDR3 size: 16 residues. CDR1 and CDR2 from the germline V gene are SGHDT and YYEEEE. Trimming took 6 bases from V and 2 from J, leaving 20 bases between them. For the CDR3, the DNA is TGTGCCAGCACCCGAAGGGCCAGGGTCCCTAACACTGAAGCTTTCTTT. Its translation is CASTRRARVPNTEAFF.

CDR3 region: CAWVHRGNYGYTF. CDR3 DNA sequence: TGTGCCTGGGTTCATAGGGGGAACTATGGCTACACCTTC. This chain uses TRBV30 with TRBJ1-2; weak D call: TRBD1 (6 bases). Germline V lookup: CDR1 GTSNPN, CDR2 SVGIG (reference sequence). The CDR3 runs to 13 residues. Trimming removed 5 bases from V and 2 bases from J, with 12 bases in between.

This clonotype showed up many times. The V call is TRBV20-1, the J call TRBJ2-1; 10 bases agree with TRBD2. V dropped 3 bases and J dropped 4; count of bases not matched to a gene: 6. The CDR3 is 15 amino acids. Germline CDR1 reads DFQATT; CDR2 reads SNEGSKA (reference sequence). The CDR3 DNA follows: TGCAGTGCTAGTCCCCCTAGCGGGGGTTACAATGAGCAGTTCTTC. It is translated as CSASPPSGGYNEQFF.

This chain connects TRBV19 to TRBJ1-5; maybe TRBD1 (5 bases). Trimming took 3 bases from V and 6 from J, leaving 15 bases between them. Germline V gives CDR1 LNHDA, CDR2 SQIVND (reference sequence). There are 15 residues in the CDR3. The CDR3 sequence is CASSILRDNSQPQHF. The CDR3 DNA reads TGTGCCAGTAGTATCCTCAGGGATAACAGTCAGCCCCAGCATTTT.

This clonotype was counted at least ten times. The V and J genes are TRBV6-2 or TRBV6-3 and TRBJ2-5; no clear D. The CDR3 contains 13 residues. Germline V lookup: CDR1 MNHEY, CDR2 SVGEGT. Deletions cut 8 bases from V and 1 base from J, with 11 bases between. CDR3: CASQRDSQETQYF. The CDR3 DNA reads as TGTGCCAGCCAGCGCGATTCCCAAGAGACCCAGTACTTC.

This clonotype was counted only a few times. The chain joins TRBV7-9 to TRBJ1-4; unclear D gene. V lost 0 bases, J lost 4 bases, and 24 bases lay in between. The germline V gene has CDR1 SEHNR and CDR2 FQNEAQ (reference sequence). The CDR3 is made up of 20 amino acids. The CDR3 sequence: CASSLAPFGRASASNEKLFF. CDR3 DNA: TGTGCCAGCAGCTTAGCCCCGTTTGGGAGGGCCTCTGCTAGTAATGAAAAACTGTTTTTT.

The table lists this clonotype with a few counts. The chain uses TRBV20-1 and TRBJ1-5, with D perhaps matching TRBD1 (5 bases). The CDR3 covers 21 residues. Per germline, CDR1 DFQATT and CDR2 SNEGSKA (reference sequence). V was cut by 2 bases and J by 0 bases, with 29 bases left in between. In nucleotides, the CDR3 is TGCAGTGCTAGACAGCGAAGTTGGGGAGGCGTGTGGGGGAATAGCAATCAGCCCCAGCATTTT. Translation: CSARQRSWGGVWGNSNQPQHF.

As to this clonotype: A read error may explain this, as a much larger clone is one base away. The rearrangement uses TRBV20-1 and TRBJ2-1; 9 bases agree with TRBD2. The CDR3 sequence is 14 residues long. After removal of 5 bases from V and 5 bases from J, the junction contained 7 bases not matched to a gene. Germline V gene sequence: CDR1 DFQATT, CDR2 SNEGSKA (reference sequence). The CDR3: CSAPPGLADNEQFF. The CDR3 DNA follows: TGCAGTGCTCCCCCGGGACTAGCAGACAATGAGCAGTTCTTC.

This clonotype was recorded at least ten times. CDR3 residues: CAWSESAGHLGDTQYF. The CDR3, as DNA: TGTGCCTGGAGTGAGTCGGCAGGGCATCTAGGGGATACGCAGTATTTT. V and J are TRBV30 and TRBJ2-3; D may be TRBD1 (5 bases). Between the trimmed V and J ends, which lost 1 base and 6 bases, there was a span of 20 bases. Germline CDR1 GTSNPN, CDR2 SVGIG (reference sequence). There are 16 residues in the CDR3.

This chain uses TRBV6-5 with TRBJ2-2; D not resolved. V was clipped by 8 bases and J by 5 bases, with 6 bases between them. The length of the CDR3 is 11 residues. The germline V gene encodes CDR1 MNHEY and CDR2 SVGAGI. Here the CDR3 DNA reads TGTGCCAGCGGGAAAACCGGGGAGCTGTTTTTT. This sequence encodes CASGKTGELFF.

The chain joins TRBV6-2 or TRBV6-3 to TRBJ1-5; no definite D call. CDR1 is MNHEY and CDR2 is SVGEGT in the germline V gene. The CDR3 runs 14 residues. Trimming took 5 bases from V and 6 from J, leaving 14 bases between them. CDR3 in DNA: TGTGCCAGCAGTCCCATCTGGGAGGGTCAGCCCCAGCATTTT. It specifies CASSPIWEGQPQHF.

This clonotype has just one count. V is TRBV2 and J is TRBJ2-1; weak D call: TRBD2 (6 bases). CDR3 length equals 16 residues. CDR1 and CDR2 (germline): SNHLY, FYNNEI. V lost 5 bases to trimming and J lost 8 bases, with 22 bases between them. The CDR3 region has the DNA TGTGCCAGCAGTTATCAACCCTGGAGGGGTAGCGATGAGCAGTTCTTC. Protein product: CASSYQPWRGSDEQFF. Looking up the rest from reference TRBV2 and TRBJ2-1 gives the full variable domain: EPEVTQTPSHQVTQMGQEVILRCVPISNHLYFYWYRQILGQKVEFLVSFYNNEISEKSEIFDDQFSVERPDGSNFTLKIRSTKLEDSAMYFCASSYQPWRGSDEQFFGPGTRLTVL.

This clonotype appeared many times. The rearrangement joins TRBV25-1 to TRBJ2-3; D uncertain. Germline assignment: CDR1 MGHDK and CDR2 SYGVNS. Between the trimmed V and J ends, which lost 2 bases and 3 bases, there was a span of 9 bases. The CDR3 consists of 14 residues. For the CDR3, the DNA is TGTGCCAGCAGTGAAGGGCTACGTACAGATACGCAGTATTTT. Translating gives CASSEGLRTDTQYF.

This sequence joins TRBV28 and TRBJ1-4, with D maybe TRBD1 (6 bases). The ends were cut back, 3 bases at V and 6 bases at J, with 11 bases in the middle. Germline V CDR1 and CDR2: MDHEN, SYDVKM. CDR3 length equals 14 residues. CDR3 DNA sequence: TGTGCCAGCAGTTTTAAGGGGGGTGATGAAAAACTGTTTTTT. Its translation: CASSFKGGDEKLFF.

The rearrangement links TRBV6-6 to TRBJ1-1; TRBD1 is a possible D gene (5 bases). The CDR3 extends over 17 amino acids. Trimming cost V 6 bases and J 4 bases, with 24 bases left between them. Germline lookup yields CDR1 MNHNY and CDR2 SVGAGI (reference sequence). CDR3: CASRGGIQEIRSTEAFF. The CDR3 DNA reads TGTGCCAGCAGAGGAGGAATACAGGAAATTCGGAGCACTGAAGCTTTCTTT.

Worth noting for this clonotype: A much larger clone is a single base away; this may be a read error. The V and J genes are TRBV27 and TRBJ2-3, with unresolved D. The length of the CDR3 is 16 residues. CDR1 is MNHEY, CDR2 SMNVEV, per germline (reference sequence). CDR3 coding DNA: TGTGCCCGCAGTCCCCACGGGTCGGGCCTCACAGATACGCAGTATTTT. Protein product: CARSPHGSGLTDTQYF.

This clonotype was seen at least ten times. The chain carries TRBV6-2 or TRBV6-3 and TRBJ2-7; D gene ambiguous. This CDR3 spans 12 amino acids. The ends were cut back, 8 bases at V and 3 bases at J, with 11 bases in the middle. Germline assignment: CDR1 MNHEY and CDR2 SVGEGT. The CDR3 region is CASGDEFYEQYF. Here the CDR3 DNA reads TGTGCCAGCGGGGATGAGTTCTACGAGCAGTACTTC.

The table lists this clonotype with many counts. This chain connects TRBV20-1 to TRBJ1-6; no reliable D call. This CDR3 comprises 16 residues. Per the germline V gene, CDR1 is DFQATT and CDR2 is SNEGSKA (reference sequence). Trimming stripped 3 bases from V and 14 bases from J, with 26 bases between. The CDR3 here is CSARSGSQSRVGSLHF. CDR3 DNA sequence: TGCAGTGCTAGGTCTGGATCACAGTCTCGGGTTGGATCCCTCCACTTT.

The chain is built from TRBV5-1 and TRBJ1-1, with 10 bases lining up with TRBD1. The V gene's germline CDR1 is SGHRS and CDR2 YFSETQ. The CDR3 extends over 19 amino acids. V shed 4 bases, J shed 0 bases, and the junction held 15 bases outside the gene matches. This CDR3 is CASSQISRDRGSMNTEAFF. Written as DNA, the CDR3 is TGCGCCAGCAGCCAAATCAGCCGGGACAGGGGCTCCATGAACACTGAAGCTTTCTTT. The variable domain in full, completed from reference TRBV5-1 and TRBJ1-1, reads KAGVTQTPRYLIKTRGQQVTLSCSPISGHRSVSWYQQTPGQGLQFLFEYFSETQRNKGNFPGRFSGRQFSNSRSEMNVSTLELGDSALYLCASSQISRDRGSMNTEAFFGQGTRLTVV.

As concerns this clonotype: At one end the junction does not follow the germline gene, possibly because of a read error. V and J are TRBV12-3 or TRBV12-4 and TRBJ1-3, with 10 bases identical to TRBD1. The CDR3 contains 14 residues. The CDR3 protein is CASSLGTGVDTIYF. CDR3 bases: TGTGCCAGCAGCTTAGGGACAGGGGTGGACACCATATATTTT.

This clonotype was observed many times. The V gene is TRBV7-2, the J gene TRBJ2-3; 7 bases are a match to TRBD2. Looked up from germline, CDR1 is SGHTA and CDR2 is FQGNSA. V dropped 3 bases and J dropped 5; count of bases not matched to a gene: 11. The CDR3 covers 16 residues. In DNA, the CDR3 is TGTGCCAGCAGCTTGGGACCCGGGGGGAGAGGAGATACGCAGTATTTT. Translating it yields CASSLGPGGRGDTQYF.

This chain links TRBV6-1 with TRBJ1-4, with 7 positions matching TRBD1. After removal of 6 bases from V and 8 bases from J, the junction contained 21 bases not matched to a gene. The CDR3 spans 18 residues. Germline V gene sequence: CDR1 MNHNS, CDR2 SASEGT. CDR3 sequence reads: CASRPTGNRFYGGEKLFF. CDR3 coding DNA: TGTGCCAGCAGGCCGACAGGGAATAGATTCTATGGGGGCGAAAAACTGTTTTTT.

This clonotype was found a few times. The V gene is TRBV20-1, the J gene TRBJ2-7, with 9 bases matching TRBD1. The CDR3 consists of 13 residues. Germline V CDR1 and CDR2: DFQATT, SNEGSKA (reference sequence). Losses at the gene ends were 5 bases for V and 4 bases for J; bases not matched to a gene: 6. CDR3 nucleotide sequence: TGCAGTGCTTTAGACAGGGGGGCTTACGAGCAGTACTTC. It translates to CSALDRGAYEQYF.

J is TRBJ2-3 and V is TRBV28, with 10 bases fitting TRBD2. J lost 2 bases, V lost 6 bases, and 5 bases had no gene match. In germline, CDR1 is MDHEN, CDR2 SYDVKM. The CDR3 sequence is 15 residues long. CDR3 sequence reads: CASRTSGPLTDTQYF. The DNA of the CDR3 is TGTGCCAGCAGGACTAGCGGGCCCCTCACAGATACGCAGTATTTT.

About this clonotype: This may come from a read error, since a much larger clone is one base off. CDR3 sequence reads: CASSSGLAGSNEQYF. Here the CDR3 DNA reads TGCGCCAGCAGCTCGGGACTAGCGGGTTCCAATGAGCAGTACTTC. The chain uses TRBV5-1 and TRBJ2-7, with TRBD2 matching 12 bases. The junction had 8 bases not matched to a gene; V was cut back by 3 bases and J by 7 bases. There are 15 residues in the CDR3. The germline gives CDR1 SGHRS, CDR2 YFSETQ. Looking up the rest from reference TRBV5-1 and TRBJ2-7 gives the full variable domain: KAGVTQTPRYLIKTRGQQVTLSCSPISGHRSVSWYQQTPGQGLQFLFEYFSETQRNKGNFPGRFSGRQFSNSRSEMNVSTLELGDSALYLCASSSGLAGSNEQYFGPGTRLTVT.